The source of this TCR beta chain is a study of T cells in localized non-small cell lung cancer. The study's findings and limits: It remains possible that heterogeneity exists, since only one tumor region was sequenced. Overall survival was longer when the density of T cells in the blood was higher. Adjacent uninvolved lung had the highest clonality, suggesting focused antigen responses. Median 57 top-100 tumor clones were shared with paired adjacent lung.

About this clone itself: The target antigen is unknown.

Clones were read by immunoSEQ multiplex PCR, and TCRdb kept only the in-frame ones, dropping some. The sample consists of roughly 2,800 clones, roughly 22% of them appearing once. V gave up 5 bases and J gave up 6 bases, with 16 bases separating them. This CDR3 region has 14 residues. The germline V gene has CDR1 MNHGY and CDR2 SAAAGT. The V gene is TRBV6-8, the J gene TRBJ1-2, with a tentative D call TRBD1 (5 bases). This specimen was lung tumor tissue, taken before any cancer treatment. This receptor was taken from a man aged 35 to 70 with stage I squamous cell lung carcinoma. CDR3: CASSETSGRDGYTF. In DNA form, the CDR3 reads TGTGCCAGCAGTGAGACGTCAGGGAGGGATGGCTACACCTTC.